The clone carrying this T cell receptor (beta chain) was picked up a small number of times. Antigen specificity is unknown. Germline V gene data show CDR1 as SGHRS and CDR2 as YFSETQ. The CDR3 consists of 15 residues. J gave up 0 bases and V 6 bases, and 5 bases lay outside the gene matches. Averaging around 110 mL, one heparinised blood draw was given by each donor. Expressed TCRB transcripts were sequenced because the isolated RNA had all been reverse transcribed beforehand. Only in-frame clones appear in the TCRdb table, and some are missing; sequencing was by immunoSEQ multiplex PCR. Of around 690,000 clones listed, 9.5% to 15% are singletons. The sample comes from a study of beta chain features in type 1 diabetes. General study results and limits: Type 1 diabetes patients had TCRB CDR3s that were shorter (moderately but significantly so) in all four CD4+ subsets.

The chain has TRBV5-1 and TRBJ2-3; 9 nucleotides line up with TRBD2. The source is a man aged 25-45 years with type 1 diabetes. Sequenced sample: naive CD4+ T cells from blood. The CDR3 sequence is CASTLAGESTDTQYF. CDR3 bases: TGCGCCAGCACTTTAGCGGGGGAAAGCACAGATACGCAGTATTTT.